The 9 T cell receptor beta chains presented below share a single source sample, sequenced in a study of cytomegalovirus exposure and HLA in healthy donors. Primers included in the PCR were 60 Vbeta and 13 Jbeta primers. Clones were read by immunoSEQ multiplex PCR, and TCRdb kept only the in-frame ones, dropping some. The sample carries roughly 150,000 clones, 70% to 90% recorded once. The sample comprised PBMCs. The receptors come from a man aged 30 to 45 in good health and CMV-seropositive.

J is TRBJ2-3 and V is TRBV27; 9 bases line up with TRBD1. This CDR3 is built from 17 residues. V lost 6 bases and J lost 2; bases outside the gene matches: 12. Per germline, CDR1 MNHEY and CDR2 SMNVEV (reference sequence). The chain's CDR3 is CASSLLTGTGFTDTQYF. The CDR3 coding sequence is TGTGCCAGCAGCCTATTGACCGGGACAGGGTTCACAGATACGCAGTATTTT.

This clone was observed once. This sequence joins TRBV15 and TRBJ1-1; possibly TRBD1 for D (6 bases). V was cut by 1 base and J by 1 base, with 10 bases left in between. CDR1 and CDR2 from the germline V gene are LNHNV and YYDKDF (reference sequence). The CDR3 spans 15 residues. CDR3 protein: CATSRGVGGNTEAFF. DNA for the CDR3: TGTGCCACCAGCAGAGGGGTAGGGGGGAACACTGAAGCTTTCTTT.

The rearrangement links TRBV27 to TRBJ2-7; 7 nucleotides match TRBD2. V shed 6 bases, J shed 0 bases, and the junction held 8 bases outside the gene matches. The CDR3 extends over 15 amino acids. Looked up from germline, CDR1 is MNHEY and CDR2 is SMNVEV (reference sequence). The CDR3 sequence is CASREGGGDSYEQYF. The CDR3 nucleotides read TGTGCCAGCAGGGAGGGTGGGGGGGACTCCTACGAGCAGTACTTC.

The CDR3 DNA reads as TGTGCCAGCAGCTGGGACAGGAGCTCCTACAATGAGCAGTTCTTC. This sequence encodes CASSWDRSSYNEQFF. The chain employs TRBV27 and TRBJ2-1, with 8 bases that match TRBD1. Germline V gene sequence: CDR1 MNHEY, CDR2 SMNVEV (reference sequence). This CDR3 has 15 residues. V gave up 6 bases and J gave up 0 bases; unmatched junction bases: 4.

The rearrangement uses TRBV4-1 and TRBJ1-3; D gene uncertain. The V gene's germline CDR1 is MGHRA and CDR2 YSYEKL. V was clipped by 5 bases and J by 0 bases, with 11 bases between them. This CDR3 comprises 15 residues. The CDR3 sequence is CASSFRVNSGNTIYF. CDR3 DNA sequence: TGCGCCAGCAGCTTCCGCGTCAACTCTGGAAACACCATATATTTT.

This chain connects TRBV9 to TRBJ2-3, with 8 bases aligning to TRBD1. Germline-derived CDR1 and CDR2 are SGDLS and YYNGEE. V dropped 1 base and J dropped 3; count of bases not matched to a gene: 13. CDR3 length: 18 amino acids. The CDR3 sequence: CASSVSRGTGQQTDTQYF. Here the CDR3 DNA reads TGTGCCAGCAGCGTAAGCAGAGGGACAGGCCAACAAACAGATACGCAGTATTTT.

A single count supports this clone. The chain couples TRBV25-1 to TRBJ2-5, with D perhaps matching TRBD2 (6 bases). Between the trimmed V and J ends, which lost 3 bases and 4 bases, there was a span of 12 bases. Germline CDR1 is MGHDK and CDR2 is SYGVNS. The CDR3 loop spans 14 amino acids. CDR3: CASSDWAGIETQYF. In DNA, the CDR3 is TGTGCCAGCAGTGATTGGGCGGGAATAGAGACCCAGTACTTC. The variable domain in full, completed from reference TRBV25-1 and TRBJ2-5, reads EADIYQTPRYLVIGTGKKITLECSQTMGHDKMYWYQQDPGMELHLIHYSYGVNSTEKGDLSSESTVSRIRTEHFPLTLESARPSHTSQYLCASSDWAGIETQYFGPGTRLLVL.

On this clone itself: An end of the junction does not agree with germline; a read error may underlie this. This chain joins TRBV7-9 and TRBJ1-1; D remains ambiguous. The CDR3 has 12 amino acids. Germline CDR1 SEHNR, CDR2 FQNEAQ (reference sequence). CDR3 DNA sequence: TGTTCCAGCAGCGAGTCGAACACTGAAGCTTTCTTT. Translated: CSSSESNTEAFF.

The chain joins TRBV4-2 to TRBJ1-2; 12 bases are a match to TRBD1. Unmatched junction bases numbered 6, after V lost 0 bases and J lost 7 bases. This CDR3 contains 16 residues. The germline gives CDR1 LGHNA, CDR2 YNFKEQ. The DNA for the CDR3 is TGTGCCAGCAGCCAAGATATGGGACAGGGGGCGCGTGGCTACACCTTC. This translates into CASSQDMGQGARGYTF.